These 24 T cell receptor beta chains originate from one sample sequenced in a study of blood T cell repertoires in COVID-19. Profiling relied on immunoSEQ multiplex PCR, and the TCRdb table lists in-frame clones only, not all of them. The sample comprises about 200,000 clones, around 84% of which are singletons, and less than 15% rests with the top ten. Input material: peripheral blood. The receptors derive from a human donor in a cohort sampled during active COVID-19.

V usage is TRBV2 and J usage is TRBJ2-1; 7 bases map to TRBD1. V dropped 4 bases and J dropped 7; count of bases not matched to a gene: 10. Germline CDR1 reads SNHLY; CDR2 reads FYNNEI. CDR3 length: 15 amino acids. The DNA for the CDR3 is TGTGCCAGCAGTGCTACAGGGGTCTTTCCAAATGAGCAGTTCTTC. The encoded protein is CASSATGVFPNEQFF.

The CDR3 here is CASSRDGGSSYNSPLHF. DNA of the CDR3: TGTGCCAGTAGTCGGGACGGGGGGAGCTCCTATAATTCACCCCTCCACTTT. This rearrangement joins TRBV19 to TRBJ1-6; tentatively, D is TRBD1 (5 bases). The CDR3 totals 17 residues. The V gene lost 5 bases and the J gene lost 0 bases, with 14 bases spanning the gap. CDR1 LNHDA and CDR2 SQIVND come from the germline V gene (reference sequence).

In DNA, the CDR3 is TGTGCCACCAGTGACATGGACAGGGGGTTCGTGAGGTGGCCCCAGCATTTT. It translates to CATSDMDRGFVRWPQHF. V gene TRBV24-1 combines with J gene TRBJ1-5; TRBD1 matches at 10 bases. V was pared by 4 bases and J by 9 bases, with 14 bases of the junction left unmatched. The CDR3 runs to 17 residues. CDR1 KGHDR and CDR2 SFDVKD come from the germline V gene.

This clone showed up just once. The rearrangement joins TRBV19 to TRBJ1-4; 10 nucleotides agree with TRBD1. In germline, CDR1 is LNHDA, CDR2 SQIVND (reference sequence). J was trimmed by 7 bases and V by 8 bases; bases with no gene match: 7. This CDR3 comprises 14 residues. CDR3 residues: CASRDRGQGEKLFF. For the CDR3, the DNA is TGTGCCAGTCGCGACAGGGGGCAAGGTGAAAAACTGTTTTTT.

The chain employs TRBV11-2 and TRBJ2-3; 7 bases align to TRBD2. This CDR3 region has 14 residues. J gave up 4 bases and V 4 bases, and 5 bases lay outside the gene matches. CDR1 SGHAT and CDR2 FQNNGV come from the germline V gene. The CDR3 DNA is TGTGCCAGCAGCTCGGGACTATCCTCAGATACGCAGTATTTT. Its protein is CASSSGLSSDTQYF.

The chain links TRBV27 to TRBJ1-5, with D possibly TRBD1 on 5 matching bases. CDR3 length: 14 residues. Trimming stripped 4 bases from V and 0 bases from J, with 7 bases between. From germline, CDR1 is MNHEY and CDR2 SMNVEV (reference sequence). CDR3 DNA: TGTGCCAGCAGTTCCAGGGCTAGCAATCAGCCCCAGCATTTT. This codes for CASSSRASNQPQHF.

V is TRBV24-1 and J is TRBJ2-2; the D is unclear. V lost 3 bases to trimming and J lost 7 bases, with 5 bases between them. This CDR3 is built from 12 residues. Germline CDR1 and CDR2: KGHDR and SFDVKD. The CDR3 region has the DNA TGTGCCACCAGTGATGAGTTCGGGGAGCTGTTTTTT. Encoded protein: CATSDEFGELFF.

This clone was counted once. J is TRBJ2-2 and V is TRBV28, with 7 bases fitting TRBD2. CDR3 length: 16 residues. Germline trimming cut 6 bases from V and 5 bases from J; bases unmatched to any gene: 12. Germline CDR1 MDHEN, CDR2 SYDVKM. CDR3 loop: CASSSVASGHTGELFF. The CDR3 DNA is TGTGCCAGCAGCTCAGTGGCTAGCGGTCATACCGGGGAGCTGTTTTTT.

This clone was counted once. The CDR3 DNA sequence: TGTGCCAGCAGCTCCTCGACAGGCACAGATACGCAGTATTTT. It specifies CASSSSTGTDTQYF. The chain recombines TRBV5-4 with TRBJ2-3, with a weak D call TRBD1 (5 bases). This CDR3 is built from 14 residues. Trimming pared 3 bases from V and 1 base from J, leaving 9 bases between. Germline V gene lookup returns CDR1 SGHNT and CDR2 YYREEE (reference sequence).

The chain joins TRBV7-8 to TRBJ2-7; 8 bases fit TRBD1. Per germline, CDR1 SGHVS and CDR2 FQNEAQ. Trimming cost V 10 bases and J 9 bases; bases outside gene matches: 17. This CDR3 is built from 14 residues. The chain's CDR3 is CAIERQGTFGVQYF. CDR3 DNA: TGTGCCATCGAGAGACAGGGGACCTTCGGAGTGCAGTACTTC. Supplemented by reference TRBV7-8 and TRBJ2-7, the full variable domain reads GAGVSQSPRYKVAKRGQDVALRCDPISGHVSLFWYQQALGQGPEFLTYFQNEAQLDKSGLPSDRFFAERPEGSVSTLKIQRTQQEDSAVYLCAIERQGTFGVQYFGPGTRLTVT.

This chain links TRBV10-3 with TRBJ2-2; 8 nucleotides match TRBD2. V lost 10 bases, J lost 3 bases, and 7 bases stayed unmatched. Germline loops: CDR1 ENHRY, CDR2 SYGVKD. CDR3 length equals 14 residues. Here the CDR3 DNA reads TGTGCCACTCAGCGGGAGTCGTACACCGGGGAGCTGTTTTTT. Protein sequence: CATQRESYTGELFF.

This chain joins TRBV7-9 and TRBJ2-7; tentatively, D is TRBD2 (6 bases). Trimming stripped 5 bases from V and 0 bases from J, with 11 bases between. The CDR3 covers 14 residues. CDR1 SEHNR and CDR2 FQNEAQ come from the germline V gene (reference sequence). CDR3 in DNA: TGTGCCAGCAGCGGGACTGCTTACTCCTACGAGCAGTACTTC. Its translation: CASSGTAYSYEQYF.

The chain couples TRBV6-1 to TRBJ2-2; 11 bases map to TRBD1. There are 16 residues in the CDR3. Germline loops: CDR1 MNHNS, CDR2 SASEGT. Trimming at V came to 3 bases and at J to 8 bases, leaving 8 bases not matched to a gene. The CDR3 DNA follows: TGTGCCAGCAGTGACGGAGGGACAGGGGGATTAGGGGAGCTGTTTTTT. Its protein is CASSDGGTGGLGELFF.

The rearrangement uses TRBV30 and TRBJ1-2, with D maybe TRBD1 (5 bases). CDR1 is GTSNPN and CDR2 is SVGIG in the germline V gene (reference sequence). There are 15 residues in the CDR3. V dropped 7 bases and J dropped 4 bases, with 22 bases sitting between them. CDR3 DNA sequence: TGTGCCTCGACTCGGAGGGGCCGACTGTCCTATGGCTACACCTTC. Its translation is CASTRRGRLSYGYTF. The full variable domain, rest sourced from reference TRBV30 and TRBJ1-2, is SQTIHQWPATLVQPVGSPLSLECTVEGTSNPNLYWYRQAAGRGLQLLFYSVGIGQISSEVPQNLSASRPQDRQFILSSKKLLLSDSGFYLCASTRRGRLSYGYTFGSGTRLTVV.

This chain links TRBV30 with TRBJ1-4; TRBD1 agrees at 7 bases. The V gene end was trimmed by 3 bases and the J gene end by 7 bases; junction bases not matched to a gene: 5. Germline assignment: CDR1 GTSNPN and CDR2 SVGIG (reference sequence). The CDR3 has 13 residues. The CDR3 DNA sequence: TGTGCCTGGAGGCCCCAGGGGGGTGAAAAACTGTTTTTT. This gives the protein CAWRPQGGEKLFF.

There are a few counts of this clone. This sequence joins TRBV7-2 and TRBJ1-5, with D perhaps matching TRBD1 (6 bases). V dropped 2 bases and J dropped 5 bases, with 13 bases sitting between them. This CDR3 has 15 amino acids. Per germline, CDR1 SGHTA and CDR2 FQGNSA. The CDR3 region is CASSLRGAGDQPQHF. In DNA, the CDR3 is TGTGCCAGCAGCTTACGGGGGGCAGGGGATCAGCCCCAGCATTTT.

V and J are TRBV19 and TRBJ2-3, with D possibly being TRBD2 (5 bases). The CDR3 is 15 residues long. CDR1 and CDR2 from the germline V gene are LNHDA and SQIVND (reference sequence). The V and J ends lost 6 bases and 3 bases respectively, with 16 bases between them. CDR3 protein: CASRARAGSTDTQYF. CDR3 sequence (DNA): TGTGCCAGTAGGGCGAGGGCCGGGTCGACAGATACGCAGTATTTT.

The genes are TRBV27 and TRBJ2-5; D ambiguous. Germline V CDR1 and CDR2: MNHEY, SMNVEV (reference sequence). The ends were cut back, 6 bases at V and 5 bases at J, with 13 bases in the middle. The CDR3 is 13 residues long. The CDR3 here is CASRPDGWETQYF. CDR3 DNA sequence: TGTGCCAGCAGACCCGACGGGTGGGAGACCCAGTACTTC.

The CDR3 DNA sequence: TGTGCCAGCATGAGGGTCTTTAGCTCCTACGAGCAGTACTTC. Amino acids: CASMRVFSSYEQYF. The rearrangement joins TRBV6-5 to TRBJ2-7; D possibly corresponds to TRBD2 (5 bases). This CDR3 is 14 amino acids long. V dropped 7 bases and J dropped 0 bases, with 13 bases sitting between them. Germline loops: CDR1 MNHEY, CDR2 SVGAGI.

CDR3 sequence reads: CASTPFGTGSIDTQYF. CDR3 nucleotide sequence: TGTGCCAGCACCCCTTTCGGGACAGGGTCTATAGATACGCAGTATTTT. The gene calls are TRBV27 and TRBJ2-3; 9 positions match TRBD1. CDR3 length equals 16 residues. V lost 7 bases to trimming and J lost 5 bases; unmatched junction nucleotides: 13. Germline assignment: CDR1 MNHEY and CDR2 SMNVEV (reference sequence).

The chain recombines TRBV5-4 with TRBJ2-1; D is ambiguous. The CDR3 consists of 11 residues. Germline CDR1 is SGHNT and CDR2 is YYREEE (reference sequence). The V gene lost 3 bases and the J gene lost 10 bases, with 8 bases spanning the gap. The CDR3 DNA sequence: TGTGCCAGCAGCTCTACCCTAGAGCAGTTCTTC. The encoded protein is CASSSTLEQFF.

The chain has TRBV3-1 (or the pseudogene TRBV3-2) and TRBJ2-1; 7 bases are a match to TRBD2. Losses at the gene ends were 3 bases for V and 0 bases for J; bases not matched to a gene: 2. This CDR3 comprises 15 residues. Germline CDR1 is LGHDT and CDR2 is YNNKEL (reference sequence). CDR3 bases: TGTGCCAGCAGCCAGGGCGGGAGCTCCTACAATGAGCAGTTCTTC. Encoded protein: CASSQGGSSYNEQFF.

V is TRBV24-1 and J is TRBJ2-3, with D tentatively TRBD2 (6 bases). Germline V gene sequence: CDR1 KGHDR, CDR2 SFDVKD. Trimming removed 4 bases at V and 0 bases at J, with 10 bases between. The CDR3 loop spans 15 amino acids. As DNA, the CDR3 is TGTGCCACCAGTGAGGGGGGAGCTAGCACAGATACGCAGTATTTT. This encodes CATSEGGASTDTQYF.

The V and J genes are TRBV21-1 and TRBJ2-3; TRBD1 is the table's D call, not checked against the DNA. TRBV21-1 is annotated as a pseudogene. There are 16 residues in the CDR3. Here the CDR3 reads CASSKVRDRGRGTQYF. The CDR3 DNA follows: TGTGCCAGCAGCAAAGTCCGGGACAGGGGACGGGGTACGCAGTATTTT.